The clone carrying this T cell receptor beta chain was seen a single time. Its antigen is unidentified. CDR1 and CDR2 (germline): GTSNPN, SVGIG (reference sequence). Trimming left V 4 bases short and J 4 bases short, with 8 bases between. The CDR3 totals 13 residues. These data originate in a study of cytomegalovirus exposure and HLA in healthy donors. Broader study findings: CMV serostatus was the sole immune exposure data available. Some V segments could not be told apart, so they were left out, TRBV6-2 and TRBV6-3 among them. Later work associated more than 15,000 TCR beta sequences with HLA alleles at 0.05 false discovery rate.

PCR employed 60 Vbeta and 13 Jbeta primers. Clones were sequenced by immunoSEQ multiplex PCR, and TCRdb holds only the in-frame ones, with some missing. The data show under 200,000 clones, with around 81% seen just once and roughly 1.6% held by the top ten. This sequence originates from a man between 35 and 55 years old in good health and CMV-seronegative. Sequenced input: PBMCs. The chain carries TRBV30 and TRBJ1-6, with D unclear. The CDR3 protein is CAWTETYNSPLHF. The CDR3 DNA reads TGTGCCTGGACAGAAACGTATAATTCACCCCTCCACTTT.